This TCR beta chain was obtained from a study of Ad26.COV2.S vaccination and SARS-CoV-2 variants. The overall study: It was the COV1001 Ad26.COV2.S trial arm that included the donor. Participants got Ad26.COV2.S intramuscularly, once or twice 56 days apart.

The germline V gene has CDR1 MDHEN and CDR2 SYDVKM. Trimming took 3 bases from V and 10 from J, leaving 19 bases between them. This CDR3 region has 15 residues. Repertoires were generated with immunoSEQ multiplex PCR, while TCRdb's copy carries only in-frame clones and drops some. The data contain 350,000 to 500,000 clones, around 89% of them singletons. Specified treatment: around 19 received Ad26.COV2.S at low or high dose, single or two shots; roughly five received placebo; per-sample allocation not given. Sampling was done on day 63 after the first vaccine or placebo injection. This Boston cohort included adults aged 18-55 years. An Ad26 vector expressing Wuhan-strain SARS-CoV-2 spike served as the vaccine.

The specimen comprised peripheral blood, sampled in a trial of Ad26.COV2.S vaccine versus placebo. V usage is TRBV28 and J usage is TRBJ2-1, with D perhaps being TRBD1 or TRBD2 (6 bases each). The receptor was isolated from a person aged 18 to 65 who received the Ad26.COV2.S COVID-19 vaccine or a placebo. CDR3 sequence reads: CASSLSRGLSVEQFF. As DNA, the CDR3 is TGTGCCAGCAGTTTGTCTCGGGGGCTGAGTGTGGAGCAGTTCTTC.